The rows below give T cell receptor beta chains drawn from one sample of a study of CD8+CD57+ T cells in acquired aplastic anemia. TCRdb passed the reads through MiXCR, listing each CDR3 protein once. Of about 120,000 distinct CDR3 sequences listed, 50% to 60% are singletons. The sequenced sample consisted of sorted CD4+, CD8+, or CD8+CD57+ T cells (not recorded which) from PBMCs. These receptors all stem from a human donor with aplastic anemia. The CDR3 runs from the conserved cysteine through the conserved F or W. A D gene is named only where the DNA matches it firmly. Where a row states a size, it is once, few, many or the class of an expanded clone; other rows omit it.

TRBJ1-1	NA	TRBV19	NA	TGTGCCAGTAGTATGACGGCGTACACTGAAGCTTTCTTT	CASSMTAYTEAFF
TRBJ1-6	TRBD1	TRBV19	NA	TGTGCCAGCAACTTAGGGACAGGGAATTCACCCCTCCACTTT	CASNLGTGNSPLHF
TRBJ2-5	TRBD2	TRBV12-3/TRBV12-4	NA	TGTGCCAGCTCCCCCCTAGCGGGAGGACGAGAGACCCAGTACTTC	CASSPLAGGRETQYF
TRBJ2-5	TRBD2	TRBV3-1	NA	TGTGCCAGCAGCCAAGGTTCGACGCGGGGGGCCATCATAGAGACCCAGTACTTC	CASSQGSTRGAIIETQYF
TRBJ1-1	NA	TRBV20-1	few	TGCAGCGGACGGGGTGGGACGGACACTGAAGCTTTCTTT	CSGRGGTDTEAFF
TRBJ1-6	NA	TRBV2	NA	TGTGCCAGCAGTCTTCGGGGAACCCATAATTCACCCCTCCACTTT	CASSLRGTHNSPLHF
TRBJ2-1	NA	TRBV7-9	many	TGTGCCAGCAGCTTAGGGGACGGCATGGGAAATGAGCAGTTCTTC	CASSLGDGMGNEQFF
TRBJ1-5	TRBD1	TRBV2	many	TGTGCCAGCAGTGGGGGTTTGACAGGGGGCCTTAGCAATCAGCCCCAGCATTTT	CASSGGLTGGLSNQPQHF
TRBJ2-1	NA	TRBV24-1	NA	TGTGCCACCAGTGACGACAGCGCGAAGCAGTTCTTC	CATSDDSAKQFF
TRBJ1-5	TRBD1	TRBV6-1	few	TGTGCCAGCAGTCGACAGGGGGGAGATAGCAATCAGCCCCAGCATTTT	CASSRQGGDSNQPQHF
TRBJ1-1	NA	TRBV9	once	TGTGCCAGCAGCTCAGGGTTCCCTGAAGCTTTCTTT	CASSSGFPEAFF
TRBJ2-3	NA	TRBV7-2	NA	TGTGCCAGCAGCCCCCGGTCAGGGCCAGATACGCAGTATTTT	CASSPRSGPDTQYF
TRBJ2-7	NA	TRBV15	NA	TGTGCCACCAGCAGGAGGGGGACCCCCTACGAGCAGTACTTC	CATSRRGTPYEQYF
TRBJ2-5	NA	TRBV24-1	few	TGTGCCACCGCCGGGACAAGAGAGACCCAGTACTTC	CATAGTRETQYF
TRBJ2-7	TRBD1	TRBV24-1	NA	TGTGCCACCAGAAACGCCGGGACAGGGACCGTCGAGCAGTACTTC	CATRNAGTGTVEQYF
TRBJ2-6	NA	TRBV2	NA	TGTGCCAGCAGGGCAGGAGGAGGGGCCAACGTCCTGACTTTC	CASRAGGGANVLTF
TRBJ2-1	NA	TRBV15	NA	TGTGCCACCAGCGGCGAACAGGCTCTTTCTTACAATGAGCAGTTCTTC	CATSGEQALSYNEQFF
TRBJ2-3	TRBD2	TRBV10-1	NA	TGCGCCAGCAGTGAGGTCCTAGCGGGCACAGATACGCAGTATTTT	CASSEVLAGTDTQYF
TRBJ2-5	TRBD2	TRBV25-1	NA	TGTGCCAGCAGTAGGGCTAGCGGGATGAGCGGGGGAGAGACCCAGTACTTC	CASSRASGMSGGETQYF
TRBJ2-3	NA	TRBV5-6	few	TGTGCCAGCAGCCTGGAGTTGGACATACGGCCCACAGATACGCAGTATTTT	CASSLELDIRPTDTQYF
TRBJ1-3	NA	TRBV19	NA	TGTGCCAGTAGTATGGGGGTCGCTGGAAACACCATATATTTT	CASSMGVAGNTIYF
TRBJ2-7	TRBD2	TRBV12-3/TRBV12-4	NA	TGTGCCAGCAGTTTCGGGGCTAGCGGGGGGGGAGATACGCAGTACTTC	CASSFGASGGGDTQYF
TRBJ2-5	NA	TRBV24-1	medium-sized	TGTGCCACCGGGGTACGGAACCAAGAGACCCAGTACTTC	CATGVRNQETQYF
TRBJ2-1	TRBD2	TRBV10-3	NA	TGTGCCATCAGTGAGTTGGGACTAGCGGTCTCCTACAATGAGCAGTTCTTC	CAISELGLAVSYNEQFF
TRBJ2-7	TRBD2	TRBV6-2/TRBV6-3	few	TGTGCCAGCAGTTACCCCACCTTAGCGGGGGGTTCCTACGAGCAGTACTTC	CASSYPTLAGGSYEQYF
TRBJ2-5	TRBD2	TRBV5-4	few	TGTGCCAGCAGCTTGGTTTTAGCGGGGCAAGAGACCCAGTACTTC	CASSLVLAGQETQYF
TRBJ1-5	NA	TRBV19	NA	TGTGCCAGTATTTCCAGGGGTAGCAATCAGCCCCAGCATTTT	CASISRGSNQPQHF
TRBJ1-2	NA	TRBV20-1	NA	TGCAGTGCTAGAGGACGTGGGGGGTATGACTATGGCTACACCTTC	CSARGRGGYDYGYTF
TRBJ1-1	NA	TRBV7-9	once	TGTGCCAGCATGAGCCCTCGGGGGGGAGCTTTCTTT	CASMSPRGGAFF
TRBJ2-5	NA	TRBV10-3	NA	TGTGCCATCAGTGATATGCAGACCCAGTACTTC	CAISDMQTQYF
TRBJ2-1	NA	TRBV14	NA	TGTGCCAGCACCCCCAGCGGGTTCTCCCCTTACAATGAGCAGTTCTTC	CASTPSGFSPYNEQFF
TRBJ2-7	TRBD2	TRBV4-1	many	TGCGCCAGCAGCCAAGTAGCGGGACTGGGCTCCTACGAGCAGTACTTC	CASSQVAGLGSYEQYF
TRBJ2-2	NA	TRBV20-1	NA	TGCAGTGCTCCCCGGGACGGCTGGACCGGGGAGCTGTTTTTT	CSAPRDGWTGELFF
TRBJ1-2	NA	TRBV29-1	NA	TGCAGCGTTGAAATCTCGGGACACTCAAGAGGCTACACCTTC	CSVEISGHSRGYTF
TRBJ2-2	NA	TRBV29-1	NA	TGCAGCGTTTCTAGCGCCTACACCGGGGAGCTGTTTTTT	CSVSSAYTGELFF
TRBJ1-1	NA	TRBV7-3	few	TGTGCCAGCAGCCTAGGACACCGCACTGAAGCTTTCTTT	CASSLGHRTEAFF